This TCR beta chain came from a study of Graves' ophthalmopathy and Graves' hyperthyroidism. The authors amplified TCR beta CDR3 regions, and they did so from RNA transcripts for repertoire sequencing. RT-PCR in the first round used HTBI primers; a second-round multiplex PCR followed. From the multiplex PCR reads, TCRdb called clonotypes with MiXCR, one entry per CDR3 protein. This table holds about half a million distinct CDR3 sequences, approximately 14% found once. This clonotype was counted ten times or more. The clonotype originates from a woman aged 25 to 39 with Graves' ophthalmopathy. Sequencing was done on a sample of blood.

The CDR3, as DNA: TGTGCCAGCAGTCAGACGATTTCTGACATCCCCTACGAGCAGTACTTC. Its protein product is CASSQTISDIPYEQYF. J is TRBJ2-7 and V is TRBV28; D remains ambiguous. Deletions cut 5 bases from V and 2 bases from J, with 19 bases between. This CDR3 comprises 16 residues. CDR1 MDHEN and CDR2 SYDVKM come from the germline V gene.